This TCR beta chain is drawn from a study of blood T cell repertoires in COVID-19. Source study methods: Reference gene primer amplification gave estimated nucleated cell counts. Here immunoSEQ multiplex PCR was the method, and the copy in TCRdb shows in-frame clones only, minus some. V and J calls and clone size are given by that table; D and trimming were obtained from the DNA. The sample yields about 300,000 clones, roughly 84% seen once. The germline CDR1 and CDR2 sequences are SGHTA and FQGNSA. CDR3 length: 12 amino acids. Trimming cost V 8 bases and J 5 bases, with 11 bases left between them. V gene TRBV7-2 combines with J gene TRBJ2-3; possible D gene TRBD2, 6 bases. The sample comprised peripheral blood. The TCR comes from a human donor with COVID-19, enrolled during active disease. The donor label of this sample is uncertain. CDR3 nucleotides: TGTGCCAGCCAACCGGGGGTAGATACGCAGTATTTT. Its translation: CASQPGVDTQYF.